The 32 T cell receptor beta chains reported below all come from one sample, sequenced in a study of metastatic and nonmetastatic thyroid tumors. TCRdb reprocessed the PCR reads via MiXCR. The sample shows some 15,000 clones, 23% of them seen only once. All patients reached thyroid surgery having received no treatment beforehand. The sequencing input was blood. The receptors here all came from a female donor with papillary thyroid cancer or a benign thyroid nodule (not recorded which). Some clones in this sample may be carry-over from other donors' samples.

The chain joins TRBV15 to TRBJ1-6; D is possibly TRBD1 (6 bases). This CDR3 has 15 residues. Per the germline V gene, CDR1 is LNHNV and CDR2 is YYDKDF (reference sequence). Trimming removed 1 base at V and 8 bases at J, with 12 bases between. The CDR3 DNA reads as TGTGCCACCAGCAGAGCCACAGGGTTTGATTCACCCCTCCACTTT. It specifies CATSRATGFDSPLHF.

This clone was observed many times. The chain links TRBV5-6 to TRBJ2-7, with no clear D. V was trimmed by 4 bases and J by 0 bases, leaving 8 bases between them. The CDR3 length is 13 residues. CDR1 and CDR2 from the germline V gene are SGHDT and YYEEEE. The CDR3 sequence is CASSNYISYEQYF. The CDR3 nucleotides are TGTGCCAGCAGCAACTACATCTCCTACGAGCAGTACTTC. The variable domain in full, completed from reference TRBV5-6 and TRBJ2-7, reads DAGVTQSPTHLIKTRGQQVTLRCSPKSGHDTVSWYQQALGQGPQFIFQYYEEEERQRGNFPDRFSGHQFPNYSSELNVNALLLGDSALYLCASSNYISYEQYFGPGTRLTVT.

This clone was seen a few times. The rearrangement joins TRBV10-3 to TRBJ2-7; 8 nucleotides line up with TRBD1. V shed 3 bases, J shed 4 bases, and the junction held 5 bases outside the gene matches. CDR1 and CDR2 (germline): ENHRY, SYGVKD. This CDR3 is 14 amino acids long. The DNA of the CDR3 is TGTGCCATCAGTGACGGGACAGGCCTTTACGAGCAGTACTTC. This translates into CAISDGTGLYEQYF.

The chain uses TRBV2 and TRBJ2-1; 7 bases are a match to TRBD2. V lost 8 bases and J lost 5; bases outside the gene matches: 9. Germline V gives CDR1 SNHLY, CDR2 FYNNEI. The CDR3 runs 14 residues. The CDR3 bases are TGTGCCAGCGGAAGACTAGCAGAGAACAATGAGCAGTTCTTC. It yields the protein CASGRLAENNEQFF.

This rearrangement joins TRBV28 to TRBJ1-4; maybe TRBD1 (5 bases). This CDR3 is 13 amino acids long. Deletions cut 3 bases from V and 11 bases from J, with 13 bases between. CDR1 MDHEN and CDR2 SYDVKM come from the germline V gene. The CDR3 DNA is TGTGCCAGCAGTTTGCGGCAGGGCACTAAACTGTTTTTT. Translated: CASSLRQGTKLFF.

In this sample, this clone turned up many times. The chain couples TRBV5-1 to TRBJ1-3; D is undetermined. Trimming left V 0 bases short and J 2 bases short, with 15 bases between. CDR3 length: 17 residues. Germline CDR1 and CDR2: SGHRS and YFSETQ. DNA of the CDR3: TGCGCCAGCAGCTTGGGGCCACGGGTCCGTACTGGAAACACCATATATTTT. This codes for CASSLGPRVRTGNTIYF.

In this sample, this clone is medium-sized. The chain recombines TRBV28 with TRBJ2-7; D may correspond to TRBD1 or TRBD2 (5 bases each). V shed 6 bases and J shed 5 bases, with 17 bases lying between them. The CDR3 is 14 amino acids. Germline lookup yields CDR1 MDHEN and CDR2 SYDVKM. The CDR3 spells CASSLTPQGDEQYF. Here the CDR3 DNA reads TGTGCCAGCAGCCTCACGCCGCAGGGAGACGAGCAGTACTTC.

There are a few counts of this clone. This sequence may be a read error, since a much larger clone differs from it by one base. This CDR3 is also generated by other DNA sequences in the sample. The J gene is TRBJ1-1, the V gene TRBV29-1; possible D gene TRBD1, 5 bases. The V gene's germline CDR1 is SQVTM and CDR2 ANQGSEA. V was shortened by 7 bases and J by 1 base, with 19 bases between the two germline ends. The CDR3 has 15 residues. The CDR3: CSAGGGRVENTEAFF. DNA for the CDR3: TGCAGCGCTGGCGGGGGACGGGTTGAGAACACTGAAGCTTTCTTT.

This chain joins TRBV3-1 and TRBJ1-2, with a tentative D call TRBD1 (5 bases). The V and J ends lost 5 bases and 4 bases respectively, with 11 bases between them. Germline values: CDR1 LGHDT, CDR2 YNNKEL (reference sequence). The CDR3 extends over 13 amino acids. The CDR3 is CASSEQVGYGYTF. The CDR3 region has the DNA TGTGCCAGCAGCGAACAGGTGGGCTATGGCTACACCTTC.

This chain uses TRBV6-4 with TRBJ1-5; no clear D gene. The CDR3 spans 14 residues. Trimming cost V 3 bases and J 6 bases, with 12 bases left between them. CDR1 is MRHNA, CDR2 SNTAGT, per germline. Written as DNA, the CDR3 is TGTGCCAGCAGTGATACAGTAGGGAGTCAGCCCCAGCATTTT. Its protein product is CASSDTVGSQPQHF.

In its sample, this clone was seen many times. The rearrangement joins TRBV2 to TRBJ1-5; 8 nucleotides agree with TRBD1. CDR1 is SNHLY, CDR2 FYNNEI, per germline. J was trimmed by 2 bases and V by 8 bases; bases with no gene match: 11. This CDR3 is 16 amino acids long. The CDR3 region is CASCLLQGGGNQPQHF. CDR3 DNA sequence: TGTGCCAGCTGTTTGCTACAGGGGGGGGGCAATCAGCCCCAGCATTTT.

In this sample, this clone is medium-sized. The sample holds other DNA sequences that translate to the same CDR3. V usage is TRBV28 and J usage is TRBJ1-1; TRBD1 is a possible D gene (6 bases). The V end lost 6 bases, the J end lost 1 base, and 18 bases lay between the germline ends. This CDR3 spans 16 amino acids. Germline lookup yields CDR1 MDHEN and CDR2 SYDVKM. This chain's CDR3 is CASSGGGGRANTEAFF. In DNA, the CDR3 is TGTGCCAGCAGCGGGGGAGGGGGGCGGGCGAACACTGAAGCTTTCTTT.

This clone was found many times. This rearrangement joins TRBV5-1 to TRBJ2-1; 8 bases map to TRBD2. This CDR3 is 15 amino acids long. Germline-derived CDR1 and CDR2 are SGHRS and YFSETQ. The ends lost 0 bases at V and 9 bases at J; junction bases unmatched: 8. The CDR3 protein is CASSLGAHGGGEQFF. The CDR3 nucleotides read TGCGCCAGCAGCTTGGGGGCTCACGGGGGGGGTGAGCAGTTCTTC.

The sample holds many counts of this clone. This may arise from a read error, as a much more abundant clone is one base away. Other DNA sequences in this sample translate to the same CDR3. This chain connects TRBV5-1 to TRBJ1-6; tentatively, D is TRBD1 (6 bases). Germline V lookup: CDR1 SGHRS, CDR2 YFSETQ. The CDR3 runs to 9 residues. The CDR3 loop is CASRGGLAF. The CDR3 coding sequence is TGCGCCAGCAGAGGGGGGCTGGCCTTT.

This clone appeared many times. This sequence joins TRBV3-1 and TRBJ1-6, with D possibly being TRBD1 (5 bases). CDR3 size: 13 residues. The germline V and J ends were trimmed by 4 bases and 8 bases, with 9 bases remaining between them. Per germline, CDR1 LGHDT and CDR2 YNNKEL (reference sequence). The CDR3 DNA reads as TGTGCCAGCAGCCCAGGGATGGATTCACCCCTCCACTTT. Its translation: CASSPGMDSPLHF.

Points on this clone: Compared with germline, one end of the junction differs, possibly owing to a read error. This chain uses TRBV13 with TRBJ1-1, with a tentative D call TRBD1 (6 bases). Germline V lookup: CDR1 PRHDT, CDR2 FYEKMQ (reference sequence). The CDR3 loop spans 19 amino acids. The DNA of the CDR3 is TGTGCCAGCAGCCTTGATTGGGAGCAGGAAAGGGGGTGGAACAATGAAGCTTTCTTT. Amino acids: CASSLDWEQERGWNNEAFF.

This clone was seen many times. V is TRBV29-1 and J is TRBJ2-1, with D perhaps TRBD2 (6 bases). V was clipped by 3 bases and J by 7 bases, with 13 bases between them. The CDR3 spans 13 residues. The germline gives CDR1 SQVTM, CDR2 ANQGSEA. The CDR3 loop reads CSVEETSRNEQFF. The CDR3 DNA follows: TGCAGCGTTGAGGAGACTAGTCGAAATGAGCAGTTCTTC.

The table lists this clone with a few counts. The V and J genes are TRBV6-1 and TRBJ2-6; TRBD1 aligns across 8 bases. This CDR3 is built from 17 residues. After removal of 0 bases from V and 2 bases from J, the junction contained 3 bases not matched to a gene. The germline V gene has CDR1 MNHNS and CDR2 SASEGT. The CDR3 region has the DNA TGTGCCAGCAGTGAAGCTCCAGGGGGCACTGGGGCCAACGTCCTGACTTTC. Protein: CASSEAPGGTGANVLTF.

The chain has TRBV2 and TRBJ2-2; 8 bases match TRBD2. The V and J ends lost 5 bases and 2 bases, in that order; junction bases with no gene match: 4. Germline loops: CDR1 SNHLY, CDR2 FYNNEI. The length of the CDR3 is 15 residues. The CDR3 spells CASSSLAENTGELFF. The CDR3 nucleotides read TGTGCCAGCAGTTCACTAGCGGAAAACACCGGGGAGCTGTTTTTT.

This clone was recorded a few times. The chain has TRBV28 and TRBJ2-7, with unresolved D. The CDR3 loop spans 14 amino acids. Trimming left V 6 bases short and J 2 bases short, with 14 bases between. Per germline, CDR1 MDHEN and CDR2 SYDVKM. As DNA, the CDR3 is TGTGCCAGCAGCCCGGATAGAGAGGCCTACGAGCAGTACTTC. Protein product: CASSPDREAYEQYF.

The rearrangement links TRBV11-1 to TRBJ2-6; 8 positions match TRBD1. With 5 bases clipped from V and 5 bases from J, the junction kept 8 bases outside the gene matches. CDR1 is SGHAT and CDR2 is FQDESV in the germline V gene (reference sequence). The length of the CDR3 is 16 residues. CDR3: CASSEHRGSRANVLTF. CDR3 in DNA: TGTGCCAGCAGCGAACACAGGGGGTCGAGGGCCAACGTCCTGACTTTC.

The V call is TRBV7-6, the J call TRBJ2-5; 7 bases match TRBD1. With V trimmed by 2 bases and J by 8 bases, 8 bases remained unmatched. CDR3 size: 14 residues. The germline V gene encodes CDR1 SGHVS and CDR2 FNYEAQ. The CDR3: CASSLQWQGDTQYF. The CDR3 bases are TGTGCCAGCAGCTTACAGTGGCAGGGGGATACCCAGTACTTC.

This clone is judged medium-sized. The chain carries TRBV24-1 and TRBJ1-5; TRBD1 is a possible D gene (6 bases). In germline, CDR1 is KGHDR, CDR2 SFDVKD. This CDR3 is 16 amino acids long. V lost 4 bases and J lost 1, with 13 bases in between. CDR3 protein: CATSESTGFSNQPQHF. CDR3 DNA sequence: TGTGCCACCAGTGAATCAACAGGGTTCAGCAATCAGCCCCAGCATTTT.

This clone has only a few counts. The chain recombines TRBV12-3 or TRBV12-4 with TRBJ1-2, with D possibly TRBD1 on 5 matching bases. The CDR3 runs 14 residues. V was shortened by 7 bases and J by 3 bases, with 15 bases between the two germline ends. This CDR3 reads CASTWTPADYGYTF. In nucleotides, the CDR3 is TGTGCCAGCACTTGGACACCTGCGGACTATGGCTACACCTTC.

The chain combines TRBV11-1 with TRBJ1-2; tentatively, D is TRBD1 (6 bases). The ends were cut back, 5 bases at V and 1 base at J, with 8 bases in the middle. CDR3 length: 13 amino acids. The V gene's germline CDR1 is SGHAT and CDR2 FQDESV (reference sequence). CDR3 sequence (DNA): TGTGCCAGCAGCGGGGGCGTTAACTATGGCTACACCTTC. Residues: CASSGGVNYGYTF.

This clone was recorded many times. J is TRBJ1-2 and V is TRBV5-4, with D tentatively TRBD1 (5 bases). Per germline, CDR1 SGHNT and CDR2 YYREEE (reference sequence). This CDR3 region has 13 residues. V gave up 0 bases and J gave up 8 bases, with 11 bases separating them. The CDR3 loop is CASSLVGGRGYTF. The CDR3 DNA follows: TGTGCCAGCAGCTTGGTGGGGGGAAGAGGCTACACCTTC.

This clone was observed at least ten times. This sequence joins TRBV4-2 and TRBJ1-1; D gene uncertain. Germline-derived CDR1 and CDR2 are LGHNA and YNFKEQ. The CDR3 length is 16 residues. V lost 0 bases, J lost 10 bases, and 21 bases lay in between. The CDR3 sequence is CASSQEGGRALSGAFF. In DNA, the CDR3 is TGTGCCAGCAGCCAAGAGGGAGGACGAGCCCTCTCGGGAGCTTTCTTT.

This sequence joins TRBV19 and TRBJ2-1; 12 bases map to TRBD2. The junction had 3 bases not matched to a gene; V was cut back by 5 bases and J by 4 bases. Germline CDR1 is LNHDA and CDR2 is SQIVND (reference sequence). This CDR3 is built from 15 residues. The CDR3 sequence: CASSPLAGGYNEQFF. The CDR3 nucleotides read TGTGCCAGTAGTCCTCTAGCGGGAGGGTACAATGAGCAGTTCTTC.

Relative to its sample, this clone is medium-sized. The chain employs TRBV6-1 and TRBJ2-2; no clear D gene. Germline loops: CDR1 MNHNS, CDR2 SASEGT. V was cut by 5 bases and J by 4 bases, with 11 bases left in between. This CDR3 has 14 amino acids. The CDR3 DNA is TGTGCCAGCAGTTTGTTTCAGCCCACCGGGGAGCTGTTTTTT. It encodes CASSLFQPTGELFF.

This clone was observed many times. A much more abundant neighbour one base away suggests this may be a read error. The same CDR3 also results from other DNA sequences found in this sample. The V and J genes are TRBV30 and TRBJ1-1; D not certain. The V gene's germline CDR1 is GTSNPN and CDR2 SVGIG (reference sequence). CDR3 length: 14 amino acids. CDR3 sequence: CAPLGRSPLEEAFF. CDR3 sequence (DNA): TGTGCTCCCCTGGGCAGGAGTCCTCTAGAGGAAGCTTTCTTT.

This chain uses TRBV27 with TRBJ2-7; 10 bases fit TRBD1. This CDR3 spans 18 amino acids. The J segment lost 2 bases and the V segment lost 5 bases, leaving 15 bases of the junction unmatched. Germline-derived CDR1 and CDR2 are MNHEY and SMNVEV (reference sequence). The CDR3 DNA is TGTGCCAGCAGTCCAAACACCCGACAGGGGGCGAACCCCTACGAGCAGTACTTC. It yields the protein CASSPNTRQGANPYEQYF.

The rearrangement links TRBV11-2 to TRBJ1-2; 7 bases line up with TRBD1. CDR3 length equals 14 residues. Unmatched junction bases numbered 6, after V lost 1 base and J lost 7 bases. Per the germline V gene, CDR1 is SGHAT and CDR2 is FQNNGV. CDR3 sequence: CASSLAGQTRGYTF. In DNA form, the CDR3 reads TGTGCCAGCAGCTTAGCGGGACAGACACGTGGCTACACCTTC. The full variable domain, with the rest looked up from reference TRBV11-2 and TRBJ1-2, is EAGVAQSPRYKIIEKRQSVAFWCNPISGHATLYWYQQILGQGPKLLIQFQNNGVVDDSQLPKDRFSAERLKGVDSTLKIQPAKLEDSAVYLCASSLAGQTRGYTFGSGTRLTVV.